This T cell receptor beta chain stems from a study of PD-1 blockade in classical Hodgkin lymphoma. Looking at the study overall: Patients received nivolumab 3 mg/kg intravenously every 2 weeks.

As to time point: cycle 4 day 1 (C4D1), after six to seven weeks of nivolumab. Relapse after autologous stem cell transplantation occurred in every patient, and brentuximab vedotin exposure varied. Best overall response was complete response, partial response or progressive disease in these relapsed/refractory classical Hodgkin lymphoma patients. The assay was immunoSEQ multiplex PCR, and TCRdb's table has in-frame clones only and misses some. The sample has approximately 93,000 clones; around 80% are singletons. V lost 4 bases to trimming and J lost 2 bases, with 18 bases between them. CDR3 length equals 15 residues. From germline, CDR1 is SQVTM and CDR2 ANQGSEA. Findings of the study overall: The authors excluded patients who started nivolumab under 1 year after ASCT. Newly diagnosed patients were reported to start with lower TCR diversity than healthy donors.

As concerns this clone: Its antigen is not identified.

The source material was peripheral blood mononuclear cells (PBMCs), sampled before the fourth cycle of nivolumab. The sequence was collected from a human donor with classical Hodgkin lymphoma. This chain links TRBV29-1 with TRBJ2-7, with D possibly matching TRBD1 (6 bases). Here the CDR3 reads CSVASLGALAYEQYF. Here the CDR3 DNA reads TGCAGCGTTGCCAGCCTGGGGGCTCTGGCCTACGAGCAGTACTTC.